This TCR beta chain was identified in a study of cytomegalovirus exposure and HLA in healthy donors (dated by TCRdb to about 2017). Study-level background: In an earlier analysis of roughly 500 of the donors, 250 to 300 Gb of sequence data and 95 million to 130 million unique TCR beta sequences from some 170 million T cells were reported. The study aimed to test whether cataloging public T cell receptors could reveal signatures of past pathogen exposure. Donor age, sex, ethnicity and CMV serostatus were compiled together with the repertoire data. Class I and class II HLA loci were covered by the typing at four-digit resolution. Typing coverage varied by locus: roughly 620-640 donors for A, B, C, DRB1 and DQB1; approximately 500 for DQA1; more than 600 for DPA1; some 470 for DPB1. The genetic ancestry cluster associated with self-reported Caucasian donors included 81% of the approximately 400 genotyped donors. An earlier analysis of 500 to 650 of the donors applied high-throughput TCR beta sequencing to assess whether each TCR beta V gene segment acted as functional or pseudogenic. Rather than drawing on any new phenotypic data, the later analysis identified candidate immune exposures from TCR beta sequences and the way those sequences occurred across donors. A later genetic analysis took genome-wide SNP genotypes for about 55% of the 666 donors and used that subset as a discovery cohort. A separate validation cohort of 100 to 150 different subjects was used in addition to the roughly 700-subject first cohort. Every discovery cohort repertoire had been produced on one sequencing platform. An early release covering about 600 HLA-typed donors comprised 300 to 350 gigabases of sequencing data and 65 million to 100 million unique TCR sequences. To predict cytomegalovirus infection status, the study brought together high-throughput TCR immunosequencing, statistical association of individual TCRs with disease status, and machine learning. On average, about 240,000 unique TCR beta nucleotide sequences were sequenced per donor among roughly 430 genotyped donors of the cohort, with roughly 18% of those sequences being non-productive. A later analysis re-analyzed previously published TCR beta repertoires from 500 to 700 donors and added high-resolution HLA genotyping to study TCR occurrence patterns. The study used immunosequencing to profile the T cell repertoires of 670 or so subjects and linked those repertoires to cytomegalovirus serostatus. Roughly 5 DR-DQ haplotypes were treated as single units for association and clustering because of strong linkage in the cohort. The investigation overall reported the following: While some public TCRs were present in many individuals, most TCR sequences turned up only very rarely across donors. Linkage disequilibrium might explain the correlated functional status among segregating V segments, but an unknown experimental factor could not be excluded. The authors suggested that the approach could potentially be extended to other disease states and immunological phenotypes. The presence/absence analyses assumed that sequencing depth was roughly uniform across donors, and that assumption may not be true. The sequencing pipeline was judged likely to have produced a cluster of highly shared sequence variants as a technical artifact. CMV serostatus was the only immune exposure information available for the cohort. According to a later analysis, TCR association rates differed among HLA loci, with DRB1 alleles showing the most associated TCRs and HLA-C alleles showing the fewest. In a later analysis, most CMV-associated TCR beta chains were found to appear HLA-restricted, with HLA associations seemingly driven largely by CMV exposure. In an earlier analysis of some 550 of the donors, most TCR beta V segments were observed in productive rearrangements about 87% or about 30% of the time, broadly matching IMGT annotations. According to a later analysis, parvovirus B19, influenza, CMV and Epstein-Barr virus appeared linked to several top co-occurrence clusters. Cytomegalovirus status was reported to be diagnosed by the classifier with high specificity and sensitivity in both the original and validation cohorts. Because some donors lacked HLA typing at each locus, the association tests relied only on the typed subset. A further reported finding was that TCR beta sequences accurately predicted the HLA-A and HLA-B alleles for most subjects in the first cohort. A later analysis associated 16,951 TCR beta sequences with specific HLA alleles at a false discovery rate of 0.05. Because the 87-base-pair reads could not distinguish some IMGT-functional V segments, including TRBV6-2 and TRBV6-3, those segments were excluded. Assigning TCR associations to individual alleles was difficult when HLA alleles, especially DR and DQ, strongly co-occurred. A later genetic analysis reported fewer N-insertions in productive TCRs among donors in an Asian-associated ancestry cluster than the roughly 640-donor mean. Three of the identified cytomegalovirus-associated TCR beta chains were confirmed in vitro to be specific for cytomegalovirus antigens. In a later analysis, HLA-associated TCR beta chains were found to be more clonally expanded and to have lower generation probabilities than equally common non-associated chains. The cohort was sequenced for TCR beta chains only, and without alpha or paired-chain data the features that could be detected were limited. The study gave a list of 150 to 200 TCR beta chains associated with cytomegalovirus. In a later genetic analysis, a missense DCLRE1C variant was associated with V-gene and J-gene trimming of TCR beta chains, and the association was replicated in an independent cohort. Because counts were too low, around 18 rarely observed V segments, including chromosome 9 orphons, were left out of the earlier analysis of several hundred of the donors.

The cohort consisted of 600 or so healthy bone marrow donors. At the time of sampling, all cohort members were nominally healthy, though unrecorded immune exposures were likely present. The donor tested CMV seropositive and was one of the 289 seropositive cohort members. Every donor gave a peripheral blood sample, and the peripheral blood mononuclear cells from that sample were used for TCR beta sequencing. Genomic DNA was extracted from the blood cell samples with the Qiagen DNeasy Blood Extraction Kit. CDR1 and CDR2 are read off the germline V gene as MDHEN and SYDVKM. The CDR3 sequence holds 13 residues, the cysteine and phenylalanine included. Left in the record is the CDR3 DNA by itself, 39 bases read in frame from the first base. Compared with germline, V lacks 3 bases and J lacks 11 bases; bases without a gene match: 9. As to this clone: The antigen it recognizes is unknown.

The library came from the immunoSEQ multiplex PCR assay. For the multiplex PCR, a mixture combining 60 forward primers for TCR Vbeta segments and 13 reverse primers for TCR Jbeta segments was used. Amplification of the CDR3 region of rearranged TCR beta genes was performed with a multiplex PCR assay on genomic DNA. The Illumina HiSeq System was used to sequence the amplified TCR beta libraries as 87-base-pair reads. Processing in the source paper ran as follows. In a later analysis, 80 million or so unique TCR beta chains were counted across the 500 to 700 repertoires, and about 10 million of these chains were shared by at least two donors. A nearest-neighbor algorithm error-corrected the raw reads and collapsed the reads into unique sequences, merging closely related sequences to remove PCR and sequencing errors. V, D and J gene segments were assigned by aligning CDR3 sequences to IMGT reference sequences. For a sequence to be retained, a match of at least six nucleotides to both a V gene segment and a J gene segment was required. Rearrangements were classified as productive when the CDR3 lacked stop codons and remained in frame with V and J, and all other rearrangements were classified as non-productive. Following IMGT convention, CDR3 was defined as the stretch from the second conserved V-encoded cysteine to the conserved J-encoded phenylalanine. The earlier analysis of 587 of the donors excluded any sequence lacking an unambiguous match to a single V gene segment. An earlier analysis of under 750 of the donors called V segments functional above 56.7% productive rearrangements and segregating when the between-donor standard deviation exceeded 5%. A statistical classification framework was built to diagnose cytomegalovirus status from the catalog of TCR beta chain sequences. A later analysis assigned V and J genes by comparing TCR nucleotide sequences with IMGT/GENE-DB human TR gene sequences. A later analysis assigned CDR3 sequences and most-parsimonious VDJ recombination scenarios with the TCRdist pipeline. In a later analysis, each TCR beta chain was defined by its CDR3 amino acid sequence together with its V-gene family, and reads without a unique V-gene family were excluded. To address suspected cross-contamination and a sequencing artifact, a later analysis removed 592 highly shared, low-generation-probability nucleotide sequences. A later analysis calculated a clonal expansion index for each public chain from normalized within-repertoire ranks of inferred template counts. Generation probabilities in a later analysis came from a VDJ recombination model fitted to out-of-frame rearrangements, and those results were checked against IGoR. In a later analysis, hypergeometric tests were used to score TCR-TCR, TCR-HLA and TCR-CMV co-occurrence, with a repertoire-size bias correction applied to TCR pairs. False discovery rates were estimated in a later analysis by permuting HLA or CMV assignments 20 times. In a later analysis, co-occurring TCRs were grouped using DBSCAN, with TCRdist sequence similarity added in when clustering inside HLA-allele-positive subsets. Repertoires with fewer than 30,000 or more than 120,000 public chains were left out of co-occurrence clustering, as were several repertoires with anomalous nucleotide sharing. TCRdb mirrors the immuneACCESS table, restricted to in-frame sequences. Some clones are absent from its copies; in checked studies, under half trace to an unresolved V gene, and the reason for the others is unknown. D and trimming come from the DNA, and the V and J calls and clone size come from that table. The sample table holds 38,000 or so clones. The ten largest clones capture more than 8% of the sample.

The chain is assembled from TRBV28 and TRBJ1-1; 7 bases in the middle match TRBD1. Input material: PBMCs. The clonotype was recovered from a man aged 40-49 years in good health and CMV-seropositive. The CDR3 sequence is CASSFASGGKAFF. The nucleotide sequence is given as TGTGCCAGCAGTTTCGCGTCAGGGGGGAAGGCTTTCTTT.